This entry describes one T cell receptor (beta chain). This entry comes from a study of cytomegalovirus exposure and HLA in healthy donors. Overall study context: A prior study identified just under 120 million unique TCR beta sequences from about 179 million T cells.

After removal of 3 bases from V and 2 bases from J, the junction contained 7 bases not matched to a gene. CDR1 and CDR2 (germline): SGHNT, YYREEE (reference sequence). The CDR3 is 16 amino acids. In the PCR, 60 Vbeta and 13 Jbeta primers were used. Per the authors' pipeline: In a later analysis, of around 83 million unique beta chains, 9 million to 11 million appeared in at least two donors. Some clones are missing from TCRdb's copy, which holds only in-frame ones; the method was immunoSEQ multiplex PCR. From that table come the V and J calls and clone size; the DNA was used to work out D and trimming. The data show over 200,000 clones, approximately 84% seen once.

The TCR sequence derives from a woman aged 40 to 55 in good health and CMV-seronegative. This rearrangement joins TRBV5-4 to TRBJ2-1; TRBD2 matches at 8 bases. Sequenced material: PBMCs. The CDR3 region has the DNA TGTGCCAGCAGCTCTGTCGCGGGGGGCCCCTACAATGAGCAGTTCTTC. It specifies CASSSVAGGPYNEQFF. Full variable domain (remainder filled in from reference TRBV5-4 and TRBJ2-1): ETGVTQSPTHLIKTRGQQVTLRCSSQSGHNTVSWYQQALGQGPQFIFQYYREEENGRGNFPPRFSGLQFPNYSSELNVNALELDDSALYLCASSSVAGGPYNEQFFGPGTRLTVL.